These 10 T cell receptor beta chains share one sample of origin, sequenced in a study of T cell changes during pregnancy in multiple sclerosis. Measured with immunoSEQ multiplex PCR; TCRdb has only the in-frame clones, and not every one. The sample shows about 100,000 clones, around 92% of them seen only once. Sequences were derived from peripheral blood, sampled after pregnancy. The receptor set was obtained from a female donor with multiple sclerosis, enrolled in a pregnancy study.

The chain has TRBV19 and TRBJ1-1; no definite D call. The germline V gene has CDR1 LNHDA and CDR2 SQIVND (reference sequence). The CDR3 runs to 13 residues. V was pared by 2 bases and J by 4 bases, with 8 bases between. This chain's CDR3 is CASSIRGGTEAFF. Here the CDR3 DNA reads TGTGCCAGTAGTATAAGAGGAGGCACTGAAGCTTTCTTT.

The CDR3 region is CASNELTSGTYNEQFF. In DNA form, the CDR3 reads TGTGCCAGCAATGAGTTAACTAGCGGGACGTACAATGAGCAGTTCTTC. This chain uses TRBV28 with TRBJ2-1; TRBD2 matches at 10 bases. Germline V gene lookup returns CDR1 MDHEN and CDR2 SYDVKM. V dropped 7 bases and J dropped 4; count of bases not matched to a gene: 10. CDR3 length: 16 amino acids. The variable domain in full, with the rest retrieved from reference TRBV28 and TRBJ2-1, is DVKVTQSSRYLVKRTGEKVFLECVQDMDHENMFWYRQDPGLGLRLIYFSYDVKMKEKGDIPEGYSVSREKKERFSLILESASTNQTSMYLCASNELTSGTYNEQFFGPGTRLTVL.

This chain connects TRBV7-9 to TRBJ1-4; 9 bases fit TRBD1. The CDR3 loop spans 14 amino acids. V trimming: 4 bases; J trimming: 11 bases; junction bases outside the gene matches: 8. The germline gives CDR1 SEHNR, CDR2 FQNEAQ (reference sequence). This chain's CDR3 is CASSSPGQGGKLFF. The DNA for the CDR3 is TGTGCCAGCAGCTCACCGGGACAGGGTGGGAAACTGTTTTTT.

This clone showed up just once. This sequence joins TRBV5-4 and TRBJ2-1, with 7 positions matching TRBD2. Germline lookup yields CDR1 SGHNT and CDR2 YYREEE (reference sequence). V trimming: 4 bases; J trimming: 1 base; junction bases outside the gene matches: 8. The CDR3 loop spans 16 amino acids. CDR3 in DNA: TGTGCCAGCAGCACCCTGGGGGGGAGTTCCTACAATGAGCAGTTCTTC. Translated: CASSTLGGSSYNEQFF.

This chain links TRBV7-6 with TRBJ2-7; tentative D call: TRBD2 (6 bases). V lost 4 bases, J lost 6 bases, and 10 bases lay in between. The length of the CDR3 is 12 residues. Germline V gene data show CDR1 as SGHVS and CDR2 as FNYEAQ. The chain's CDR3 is CASSSPGGEQYF. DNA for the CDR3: TGTGCCAGCAGCTCGCCCGGGGGCGAGCAGTACTTC.

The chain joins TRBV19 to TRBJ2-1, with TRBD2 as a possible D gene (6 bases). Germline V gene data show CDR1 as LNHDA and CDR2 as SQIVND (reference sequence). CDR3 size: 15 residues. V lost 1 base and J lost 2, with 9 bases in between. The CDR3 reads CASSIVSGTYNEQFF. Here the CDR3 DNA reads TGTGCCAGTAGTATAGTTAGCGGAACCTACAATGAGCAGTTCTTC.

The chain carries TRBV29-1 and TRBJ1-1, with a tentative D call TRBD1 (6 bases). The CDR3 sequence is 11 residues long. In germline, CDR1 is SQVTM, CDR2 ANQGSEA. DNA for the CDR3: TGCGCCGGGGGGCGGAACACTGAAGCTTTCTTT. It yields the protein CAGGRNTEAFF.

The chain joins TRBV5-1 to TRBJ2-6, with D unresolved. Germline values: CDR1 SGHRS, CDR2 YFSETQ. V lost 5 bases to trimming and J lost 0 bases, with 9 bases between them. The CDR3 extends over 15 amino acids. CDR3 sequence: CASSSGRSGANVLTF. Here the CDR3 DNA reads TGCGCCAGCAGTTCTGGGCGCTCTGGGGCCAACGTCCTGACTTTC. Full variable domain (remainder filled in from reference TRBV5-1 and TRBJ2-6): KAGVTQTPRYLIKTRGQQVTLSCSPISGHRSVSWYQQTPGQGLQFLFEYFSETQRNKGNFPGRFSGRQFSNSRSEMNVSTLELGDSALYLCASSSGRSGANVLTFGAGSRLTVL.

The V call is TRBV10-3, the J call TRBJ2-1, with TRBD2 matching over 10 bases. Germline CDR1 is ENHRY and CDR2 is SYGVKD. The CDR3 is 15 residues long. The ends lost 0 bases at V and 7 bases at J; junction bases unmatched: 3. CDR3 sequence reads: CAISESLAGVNEQFF. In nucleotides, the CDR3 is TGTGCCATCAGTGAGTCCCTAGCGGGGGTAAATGAGCAGTTCTTC.

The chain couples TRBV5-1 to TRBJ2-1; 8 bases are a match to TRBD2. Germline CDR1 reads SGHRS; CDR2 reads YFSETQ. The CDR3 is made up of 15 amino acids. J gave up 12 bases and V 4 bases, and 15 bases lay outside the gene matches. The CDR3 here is CASSASLTSGGGQFF. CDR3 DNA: TGCGCCAGCAGCGCCTCCCTAACTAGCGGTGGAGGGCAGTTCTTC.